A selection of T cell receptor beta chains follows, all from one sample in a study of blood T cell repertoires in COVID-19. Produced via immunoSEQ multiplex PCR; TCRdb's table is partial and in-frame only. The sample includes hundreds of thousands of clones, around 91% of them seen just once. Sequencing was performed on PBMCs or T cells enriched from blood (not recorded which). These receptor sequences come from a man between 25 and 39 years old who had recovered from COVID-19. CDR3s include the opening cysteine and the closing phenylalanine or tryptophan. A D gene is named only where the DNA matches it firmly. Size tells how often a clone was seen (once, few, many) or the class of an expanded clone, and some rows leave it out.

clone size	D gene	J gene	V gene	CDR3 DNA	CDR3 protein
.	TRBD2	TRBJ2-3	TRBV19	TGTGCCAGTAGTAGTCCCAGCGGGAGGGGGAGCACAGATACGCAGTATTTT	CASSSPSGRGSTDTQYF
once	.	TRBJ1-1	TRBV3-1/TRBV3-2	TGTGCCAGCAGCCAGGCCCCCCAGGCCCCCATGAACACTGAAGCTTTCTTT	CASSQAPQAPMNTEAFF
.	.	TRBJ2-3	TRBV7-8	TGTGCCAGCAGCTTCGACAGCATCACAGATACGCAGTATTTT	CASSFDSITDTQYF
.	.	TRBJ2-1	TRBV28	TGTGCCAGCGGCCAGAGGTACGATGAGCAGTTCTTC	CASGQRYDEQFF
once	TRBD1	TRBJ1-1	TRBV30	TGTGCCTGGAGTGTGGGGACAGGGGGCGAAGGAAGGACTGAAGCTTTCTTT	CAWSVGTGGEGRTEAFF
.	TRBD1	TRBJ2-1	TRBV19	TGTGCCAGTAGCCCAAGGGGGCGCTCCTCCTACAATGAGCAGTTCTTC	CASSPRGRSSYNEQFF
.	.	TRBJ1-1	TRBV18	TGTGCCAGCTCACCACCTCAGGGGATGAACACTGAAGCTTTCTTT	CASSPPQGMNTEAFF
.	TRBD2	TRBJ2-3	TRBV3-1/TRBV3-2	TGTGCCAGCAGCCGCAGGACTAGCGGGAGCACAGATACGCAGTATTTT	CASSRRTSGSTDTQYF
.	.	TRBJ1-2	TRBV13	TGTGCCAGCAGCTTAGGCCTTTCCAACTATGGCTACACCTTC	CASSLGLSNYGYTF
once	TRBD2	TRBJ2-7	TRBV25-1	TGTGCCAGCAGTGAACGCCGGACTAGCGCCTACGAGCAGTACTTC	CASSERRTSAYEQYF
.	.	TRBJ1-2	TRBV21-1	TGTGCCAGCACTTCGACTAAGGAGGTATGCTACACCTTC	CASTSTKEVCYTF
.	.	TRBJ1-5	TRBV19	TGTGCCAGTAGTACGACAGGTCTTAGCAATCAGCCCCAGCATTTT	CASSTTGLSNQPQHF
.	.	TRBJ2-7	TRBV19	TGTGCCAGTAGTATACAGCGAAACTCCTACGAGCAGTACTTC	CASSIQRNSYEQYF
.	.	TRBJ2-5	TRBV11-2	TGTGCCAGCAGCTTAGCTAGCGCCCAGACCCAGTACTTC	CASSLASAQTQYF
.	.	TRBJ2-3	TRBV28	TGTGCCACCGCCCTACCTCCAAGCACAGATACGCAGTATTTT	CATALPPSTDTQYF
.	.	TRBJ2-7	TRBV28	TGTGCCAGCAGTTCACAGAGATACGAGCAGTACTTC	CASSSQRYEQYF
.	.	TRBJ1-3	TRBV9	TGTGCCAGCAGCATGGACACCACCTATGGAAACACCATATATTTT	CASSMDTTYGNTIYF
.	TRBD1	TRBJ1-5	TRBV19	TGTGCCAGTAACCTCCGGACAGGGGGAGACCAGCCCCAGCATTTT	CASNLRTGGDQPQHF
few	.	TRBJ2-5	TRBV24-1	TGTGCCACCAGTGACCCAACCCGGGGTTCCGAGGAGACCCAGTACTTC	CATSDPTRGSEETQYF
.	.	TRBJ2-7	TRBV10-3	TGTGCCATCAGTGACGGGGGGCAGCCCTACGAGCAGTACTTC	CAISDGGQPYEQYF
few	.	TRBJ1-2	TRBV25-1	TGTGCCAGCAGCGCTTCCGGGACATCGGAATTGGGCTACACCTTC	CASSASGTSELGYTF
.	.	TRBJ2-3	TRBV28	TGTGCCAGCAGGGCTGAAGGGGGCACAGATACGCAGTATTTT	CASRAEGGTDTQYF
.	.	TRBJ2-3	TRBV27	TGTGCCAGCAGGATCCAGGGGTCTGGAGATACGCAGTATTTT	CASRIQGSGDTQYF